One sample yielded the 22 T cell receptor beta chains listed below, sequenced in a study of long-term antiretroviral therapy in people with HIV. Version v3.0 of the immunoSEQ assay ran at survey level. Data came from immunoSEQ multiplex PCR; TCRdb stores just in-frame clones and leaves some out. The table lists around 19,000 clones, approximately 87% of them singletons. The material sequenced was unsorted PBMCs, taken just under 2.7 years after starting antiretroviral therapy. These receptors originate from a woman between 45 and 65 years old with HIV.

The rearrangement joins TRBV7-9 to TRBJ2-1; TRBD2 matches 11 bases. Trimming removed 4 bases from V and 5 bases from J; junction bases left unmatched: 4. This CDR3 contains 15 residues. Germline V gene data show CDR1 as SEHNR and CDR2 as FQNEAQ (reference sequence). CDR3 amino acids: CASSSPGLADNEQFF. The CDR3 bases are TGTGCCAGCAGCTCACCGGGACTAGCGGACAATGAGCAGTTCTTC. The entire variable domain, with the rest obtained from reference TRBV7-9 and TRBJ2-1, is as follows: DTGVSQNPRHKITKRGQNVTFRCDPISEHNRLYWYRQTLGQGPEFLTYFQNEAQLEKSRLLSDRFSAERPKGSFSTLEIQRTEQGDSAMYLCASSSPGLADNEQFFGPGTRLTVL.

The chain has TRBV5-1 and TRBJ2-7; 7 positions agree with TRBD2. This CDR3 is 15 amino acids long. V dropped 0 bases and J dropped 0; count of bases not matched to a gene: 3. The germline gives CDR1 SGHRS, CDR2 YFSETQ. CDR3 nucleotides: TGCGCCAGCAGCTTGGAAGCGGGAAGCTCCTACGAGCAGTACTTC. This encodes CASSLEAGSSYEQYF.

The rearrangement joins TRBV7-8 to TRBJ2-1; TRBD2 agrees at 11 bases. V was clipped by 4 bases and J by 8 bases; unmatched bases: 16. CDR3 size: 18 residues. Germline loops: CDR1 SGHVS, CDR2 FQNEAQ. CDR3 in amino acids: CASSSTSGSLSPKDEQFF. CDR3 nucleotide sequence: TGTGCCAGCAGCTCCACTAGCGGGAGTTTATCCCCTAAGGATGAGCAGTTCTTC.

V and J are TRBV4-2 and TRBJ2-3; D possibly corresponds to TRBD2 (6 bases). V was pared by 0 bases and J by 0 bases, with 13 bases between. CDR3 length: 17 amino acids. In germline, CDR1 is LGHNA, CDR2 YNFKEQ. CDR3 sequence: CASSQEGSGPSTDTQYF. CDR3 bases: TGTGCCAGCAGCCAAGAGGGTAGCGGACCTAGCACAGATACGCAGTATTTT.

The CDR3 is CASSPSRSYEQYF. The CDR3 DNA reads as TGTGCCAGCTCACCAAGCAGGAGCTACGAGCAGTACTTC. The chain couples TRBV18 to TRBJ2-7; no definite D call. This CDR3 contains 13 residues. The germline gives CDR1 KGHSH, CDR2 LQKENI. Deletions cut 2 bases from V and 3 bases from J, with 8 bases between.

CDR3 DNA sequence: TGTGCCAGCACCCCACAGGGAGCGGGCACAGATACGCAGTATTTT. Amino acids: CASTPQGAGTDTQYF. V gene TRBV11-2 combines with J gene TRBJ2-3; D possibly corresponds to TRBD1 (6 bases). From germline, CDR1 is SGHAT and CDR2 FQNNGV. The V end lost 7 bases, the J end lost 1 base, and 15 bases lay between the germline ends. The CDR3 sequence is 15 residues long.

The chain combines TRBV4-1 with TRBJ1-5; D might be TRBD1 (6 bases). The CDR3 sequence is 15 residues long. CDR1 is MGHRA, CDR2 YSYEKL, per germline. V dropped 2 bases and J dropped 6 bases, with 14 bases sitting between them. This CDR3 is CASSQLQGGVQPQHF. The CDR3, as DNA: TGCGCCAGCAGCCAATTACAGGGAGGAGTTCAGCCCCAGCATTTT.

The chain is built from TRBV4-2 and TRBJ2-5; no firm D call. Trimming removed 0 bases from V and 4 bases from J, with 6 bases in between. The CDR3 is made up of 13 amino acids. CDR1 is LGHNA, CDR2 YNFKEQ, per germline. CDR3 in DNA: TGTGCCAGCAGCCAAGATGTGGCAGAGACCCAGTACTTC. Its protein product is CASSQDVAETQYF.

J is TRBJ2-7 and V is TRBV7-8; 9 nucleotides agree with TRBD2. CDR3 length: 14 residues. Trimming cost V 5 bases and J 11 bases; bases outside gene matches: 13. The V gene's germline CDR1 is SGHVS and CDR2 FQNEAQ. The CDR3 is CASSPRLADLWEYF. The CDR3 DNA reads TGTGCCAGCAGCCCCAGACTAGCGGACCTCTGGGAGTACTTC. The whole variable domain, filled in from reference TRBV7-8 and TRBJ2-7, reads GAGVSQSPRYKVAKRGQDVALRCDPISGHVSLFWYQQALGQGPEFLTYFQNEAQLDKSGLPSDRFFAERPEGSVSTLKIQRTQQEDSAVYLCASSPRLADLWEYFGPGTRLTVT.

This clone showed up just once. The chain uses TRBV5-1 and TRBJ2-1; 8 nucleotides match TRBD2. After removal of 0 bases from V and 1 base from J, the junction contained 0 bases not matched to a gene. Germline V gene data show CDR1 as SGHRS and CDR2 as YFSETQ. The CDR3 loop spans 15 amino acids. As DNA, the CDR3 is TGCGCCAGCAGCTTGGTAGCGGGGTCCTACAATGAGCAGTTCTTC. Residues: CASSLVAGSYNEQFF.

This chain connects TRBV7-9 to TRBJ2-1; 8 bases agree with TRBD2. CDR3 length: 15 residues. CDR1 and CDR2 from the germline V gene are SEHNR and FQNEAQ (reference sequence). The trim removed 7 bases at V and 4 bases at J, leaving 9 bases unmatched. CDR3 sequence: CASTPGREAYNEQFF. The CDR3 DNA sequence: TGTGCCAGCACCCCTGGGCGGGAGGCATACAATGAGCAGTTCTTC.

The chain recombines TRBV20-1 with TRBJ2-7; a weak D match, TRBD1 (5 bases). The CDR3 loop spans 11 amino acids. The V end lost 5 bases, the J end lost 2 bases, and 7 bases lay between the germline ends. In germline, CDR1 is DFQATT, CDR2 SNEGSKA (reference sequence). The CDR3 nucleotides read TGCAGTGCTGTGACAGCCTACGAGCAGTACTTC. It encodes CSAVTAYEQYF.

The rearrangement links TRBV6-5 to TRBJ1-2, with D perhaps TRBD1 (6 bases). Germline V gene lookup returns CDR1 MNHEY and CDR2 SVGAGI. The CDR3 loop spans 16 amino acids. The germline V and J ends were trimmed by 0 bases and 6 bases, with 17 bases remaining between them. This CDR3 reads CASSYSSGGGLNGYTF. The CDR3 nucleotides read TGTGCCAGCAGTTACTCGAGTGGAGGGGGTCTGAATGGCTACACCTTC.

This chain links TRBV19 with TRBJ1-5; 7 bases are shared with TRBD1. The CDR3 contains 19 residues. Germline V gene lookup returns CDR1 LNHDA and CDR2 SQIVND (reference sequence). With 4 bases clipped from V and 0 bases from J, the junction kept 15 bases outside the gene matches. CDR3 nucleotides: TGTGCCAGTAGTACCGCGTTAATCCGGGACAGATATAGCAATCAGCCCCAGCATTTT. Protein product: CASSTALIRDRYSNQPQHF.

Points on this clone: A junction boundary mismatches the germline segment, possibly from a read error. The chain couples TRBV6-5 to TRBJ1-1; D gene ambiguous. CDR1 and CDR2 (germline): MNHEY, SVGAGI. The CDR3 covers 14 residues. The CDR3 here is CASSYSGRRADAFF. The CDR3 DNA follows: TGTGCCAGCAGTTACTCTGGTCGAAGGGCTGACGCTTTCTTT.

The chain combines TRBV29-1 with TRBJ2-7; perhaps TRBD2 as D (6 bases). CDR1 and CDR2 from the germline V gene are SQVTM and ANQGSEA. The CDR3 has 11 amino acids. V was clipped by 3 bases and J by 6 bases, with 9 bases between them. The CDR3 loop is CSVEWGVEQYF. CDR3 bases: TGCAGCGTTGAGTGGGGGGTCGAGCAGTACTTC.

The chain joins TRBV5-4 to TRBJ2-5; TRBD1 matches at 9 bases. V shed 1 base, J shed 6 bases, and the junction held 4 bases outside the gene matches. Germline CDR1 SGHNT, CDR2 YYREEE (reference sequence). This CDR3 spans 14 amino acids. CDR3 bases: TGTGCCAGCAGCTTGCCGGGACAGGGAAAGACCCAGTACTTC. Its protein product is CASSLPGQGKTQYF.

The V gene is TRBV5-6, the J gene TRBJ1-5; no reliable D call. Germline lookup yields CDR1 SGHDT and CDR2 YYEEEE. Trimming shortened V by 1 base and J by 2 bases, and 16 bases separated the two germline ends. The CDR3 has 17 amino acids. CDR3 loop: CASSLMGGRAGNQPQHF. The CDR3 bases are TGTGCCAGCAGCTTGATGGGTGGGAGGGCTGGCAATCAGCCCCAGCATTTT.

The chain is built from TRBV7-8 and TRBJ1-1; D not resolved. The germline V and J ends were trimmed by 5 bases and 1 base, with 11 bases remaining between them. This CDR3 is built from 14 residues. Germline values: CDR1 SGHVS, CDR2 FQNEAQ. The CDR3 loop is CASSEIAKNTEAFF. The CDR3, as DNA: TGTGCCAGCAGCGAGATAGCCAAGAACACTGAAGCTTTCTTT.

This clone was counted between two and nine times. The chain joins TRBV5-1 to TRBJ2-5; TRBD2 matches 7 bases. Trimming at V came to 0 bases and at J to 5 bases, leaving 4 bases not matched to a gene. Germline V gene lookup returns CDR1 SGHRS and CDR2 YFSETQ. The CDR3 is made up of 14 amino acids. The CDR3 is CASSLEAGSETQYF. The CDR3 DNA is TGCGCCAGCAGCTTGGAAGCGGGAAGTGAGACCCAGTACTTC.

Here the CDR3 DNA reads TGTGCCAGCACGGAGGCGGGGAGCACAGATACGCAGTATTTT. Residues: CASTEAGSTDTQYF. The gene calls are TRBV6-5 and TRBJ2-3; the D gene is possibly TRBD2 (6 bases). This CDR3 is built from 14 residues. Trimming pared 7 bases from V and 0 bases from J, leaving 11 bases between. Germline V gene lookup returns CDR1 MNHEY and CDR2 SVGAGI.

This clone was detected a few times. This chain joins TRBV7-9 and TRBJ1-5, with D unresolved. CDR1 SEHNR and CDR2 FQNEAQ come from the germline V gene (reference sequence). Trimming cost V 2 bases and J 1 base, with 18 bases left between them. This CDR3 has 18 residues. This CDR3 reads CASSLYMGRSRSNQPQHF. CDR3 bases: TGTGCCAGCAGCTTATATATGGGGAGGAGTCGGAGCAATCAGCCCCAGCATTTT.